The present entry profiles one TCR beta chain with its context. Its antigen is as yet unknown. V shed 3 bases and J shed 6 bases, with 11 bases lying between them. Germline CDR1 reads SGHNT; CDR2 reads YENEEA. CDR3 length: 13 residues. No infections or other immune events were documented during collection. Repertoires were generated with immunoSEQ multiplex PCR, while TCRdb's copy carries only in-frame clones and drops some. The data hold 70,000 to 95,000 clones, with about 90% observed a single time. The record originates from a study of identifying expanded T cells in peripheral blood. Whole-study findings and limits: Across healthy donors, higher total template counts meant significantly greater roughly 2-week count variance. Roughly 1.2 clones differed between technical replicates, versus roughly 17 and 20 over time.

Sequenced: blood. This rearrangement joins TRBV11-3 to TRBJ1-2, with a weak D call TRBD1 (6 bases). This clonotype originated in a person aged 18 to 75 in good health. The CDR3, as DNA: TGTGCCAGCAGCTTTGGACAGTCTAATGGCTACACCTTC. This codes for CASSFGQSNGYTF.